These T cell receptor beta chains were read from a single sample in a study. In TCRdb, the 5' RACE reads were re-called with MiXCR into one record per CDR3 protein. The sample has roughly 20,000 distinct CDR3 sequences, 30% seen once. Input material: tumor-infiltrating naive CD4+ T cells sorted from the breast tumor. These receptors all stem from a female donor with breast cancer. CDR3s include the opening cysteine and the closing phenylalanine or tryptophan. A D gene is named only where the DNA matches it firmly. Only some rows state a clone size, as once, few, many or a class for expanded clones.

>-|TRBJ1-5|-|15|TRBV4-1
CASNPGRNSNQPQHF
TGCGCTAGCAACCCCGGGAGAAATAGCAATCAGCCCCAGCATTTT
>-|TRBJ2-1|-|14|TRBV11-2
CASSPTGSRNEQFF
TGTGCCAGCAGCCCAACCGGGTCTCGAAATGAGCAGTTCTTC
>few|TRBJ2-7|TRBD2|14|TRBV5-1
CASSLGAGESEQYF
TGCGCCAGCAGCTTGGGTGCGGGGGAATCCGAGCAGTACTTC
>-|TRBJ2-1|TRBD1|15|TRBV6-2/TRBV6-3
CASSPGQASYNEQFF
TGTGCCAGCAGTCCGGGACAGGCGTCCTACAATGAGCAGTTCTTC
>-|TRBJ1-5|TRBD1|15|TRBV12-3/TRBV12-4
CASSFQGAGNQPQHF
TGTGCCAGCAGTTTCCAGGGGGCTGGCAATCAGCCCCAGCATTTT
>many|TRBJ2-1|-|20|TRBV3-1
CASSQDWTAGRRQKYNEQFF
TGTGCCAGCAGCCAAGATTGGACAGCGGGACGGAGGCAAAAGTACAATGAGCAGTTCTTC
>medium-sized|TRBJ2-7|TRBD1|14|TRBV20-1
CSATREGQAYEQYF
TGCAGTGCTACTCGAGAGGGACAGGCCTACGAGCAGTACTTC
>-|TRBJ2-1|-|15|TRBV19
CASSSSGVYYNEQFF
TGTGCCAGTAGTTCCAGCGGAGTCTACTACAATGAGCAGTTCTTC
>-|TRBJ1-2|-|14|TRBV5-1
CASSRLQGLYGYTF
TGCGCCAGCAGCCGTCTACAGGGCCTCTATGGCTACACCTTC
>many|TRBJ1-2|-|13|TRBV12-3/TRBV12-4
CASSSGPNYGYTF
TGTGCCAGCAGTTCGGGGCCCAACTATGGCTACACCTTC